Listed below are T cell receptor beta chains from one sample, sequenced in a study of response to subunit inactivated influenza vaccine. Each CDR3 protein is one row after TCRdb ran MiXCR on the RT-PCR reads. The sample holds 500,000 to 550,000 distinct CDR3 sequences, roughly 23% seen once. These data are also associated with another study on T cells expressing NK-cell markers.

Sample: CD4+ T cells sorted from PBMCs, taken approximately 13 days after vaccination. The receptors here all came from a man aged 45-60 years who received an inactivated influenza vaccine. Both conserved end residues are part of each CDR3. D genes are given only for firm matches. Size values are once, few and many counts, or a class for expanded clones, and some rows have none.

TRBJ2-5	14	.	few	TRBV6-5	CASSYGRSQETQYF	TGTGCCAGCAGTTACGGACGCTCTCAAGAGACCCAGTACTTC
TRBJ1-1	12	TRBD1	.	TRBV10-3	CAIITGEGEAFF	TGTGCCATCATTACAGGGGAGGGTGAAGCTTTCTTT
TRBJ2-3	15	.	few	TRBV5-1	CASSSDGGPLDTQYF	TGCGCCAGCAGCTCGGACGGGGGGCCCTTAGATACGCAGTATTTT
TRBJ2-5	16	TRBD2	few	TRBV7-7	CASSLGLAGAQETQYF	TGTGCTAGCAGCTTAGGGCTAGCGGGGGCTCAAGAGACCCAGTACTTC
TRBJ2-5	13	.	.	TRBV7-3	CASSRVPAETQYF	TGTGCCAGCAGCCGAGTCCCTGCGGAGACCCAGTACTTC
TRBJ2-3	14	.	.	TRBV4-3	CASSQDQPTDTQYF	TGCGCCAGCAGCCAAGATCAACCGACAGATACGCAGTATTTT
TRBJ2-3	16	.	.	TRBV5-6	CASSLRGVGLADTQYF	TGTGCCAGCAGCTTGAGAGGTGTCGGCTTAGCAGATACGCAGTATTTT
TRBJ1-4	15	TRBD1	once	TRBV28	CASSAPGTANDKLFF	TGTGCCAGCAGCGCGCCAGGGACAGCTAATGATAAACTGTTTTTT
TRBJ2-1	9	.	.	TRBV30	CAWSPSRVF	TGTGCCTGGAGTCCATCTCGGGTCTTC
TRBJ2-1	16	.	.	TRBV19	CASSSPGSSAYNEQFF	TGTGCCAGTAGTAGTCCAGGGTCGAGCGCCTACAATGAGCAGTTCTTC
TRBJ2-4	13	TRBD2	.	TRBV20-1	CSASSSGRHIQYF	TGCAGTGCTAGTTCTAGCGGGAGACACATTCAGTACTTC
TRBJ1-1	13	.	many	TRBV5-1	CASSLDPNTEAFF	TGCGCCAGCAGCTTGGACCCGAACACTGAAGCTTTCTTT
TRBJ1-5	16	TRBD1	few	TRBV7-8	CASSLAGQGVNQPQHF	TGTGCCAGCAGCTTAGCCGGCCAGGGGGTGAATCAGCCCCAGCATTTT
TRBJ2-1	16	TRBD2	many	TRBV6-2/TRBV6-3	CASRGEGLADYNEQFF	TGTGCCAGCAGGGGGGAGGGACTAGCGGATTACAATGAGCAGTTCTTC
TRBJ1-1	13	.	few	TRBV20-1	CSASGNVDTEAFF	TGCAGTGCTAGTGGAAACGTTGACACTGAAGCTTTCTTT
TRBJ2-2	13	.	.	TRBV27	CASRQANTGELFF	TGTGCCAGCAGACAGGCAAACACCGGGGAGCTGTTTTTT
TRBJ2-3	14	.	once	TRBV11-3	CASSQDSPTDTQYF	TGTGCCAGCAGCCAAGACTCTCCAACAGATACGCAGTATTTT
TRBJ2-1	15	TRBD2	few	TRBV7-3	CASSSGLAGANEQFF	TGTGCCAGCAGCTCGGGACTAGCGGGAGCTAATGAGCAGTTCTTC
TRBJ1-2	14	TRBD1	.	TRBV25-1	CASSRQGHVDGYTF	TGTGCCAGCAGCCGACAGGGCCATGTGGATGGCTACACCTTC
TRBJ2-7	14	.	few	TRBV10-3	CAIATTSSSYEQYF	TGTGCCATCGCCACAACTTCGAGCTCCTACGAGCAGTACTTC
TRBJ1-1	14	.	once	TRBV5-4	CASSLDTLNTEAFF	TGTGCCAGCAGCTTGGATACATTGAACACTGAAGCTTTCTTT
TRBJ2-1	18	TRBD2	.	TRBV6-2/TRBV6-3	CASSYQRQTSGGAREQFF	TGTGCCAGCAGTTACCAACGACAGACTAGCGGGGGGGCCCGTGAGCAGTTCTTC
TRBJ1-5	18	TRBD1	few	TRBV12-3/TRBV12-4	CASSTGGLSIYSNQPQHF	TGTGCCAGCAGTACAGGGGGTCTATCCATCTATAGCAATCAGCCCCAGCATTTT
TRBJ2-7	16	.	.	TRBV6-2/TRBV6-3	CASSYSSGSQADGQYF	TGTGCCAGCAGTTACTCGTCAGGGTCGCAGGCGGACGGGCAGTACTTC
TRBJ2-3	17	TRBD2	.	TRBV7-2	CASSLLARGSGGDTQYF	TGTGCCAGCAGCTTATTGGCCCGGGGTAGCGGGGGAGATACGCAGTATTTT
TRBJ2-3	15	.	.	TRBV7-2	CASSPAWGAGNTQYF	TGTGCCAGCAGCCCCGCTTGGGGGGCCGGAAATACGCAGTATTTT
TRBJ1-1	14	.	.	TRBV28	CASSLVQFNTEAFF	TGTGCCAGCAGTCTAGTACAGTTTAACACTGAAGCTTTCTTT
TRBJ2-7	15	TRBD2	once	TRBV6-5	CASSSLAGQTYEHYF	TGTGCCAGCAGTTCACTAGCGGGACAAACCTACGAGCACTACTTC
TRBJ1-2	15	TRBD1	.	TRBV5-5	CASSPSRTGAYGYTF	TGTGCCAGCAGCCCGTCACGGACAGGTGCCTATGGCTACACCTTC
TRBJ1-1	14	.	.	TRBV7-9	CASSLEWRNTEAFF	TGTGCCAGCAGCTTAGAGTGGAGGAACACTGAAGCTTTCTTT
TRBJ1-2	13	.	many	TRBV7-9	CASSLGQHYGYTF	TGTGCCAGCAGCTTAGGACAGCACTATGGCTACACCTTC
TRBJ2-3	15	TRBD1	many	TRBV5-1	CASSSTTGTADTQYF	TGCGCCAGCAGCTCCACGACAGGGACGGCAGATACGCAGTATTTT
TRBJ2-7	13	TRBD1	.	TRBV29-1	CSVKGQGLYEQYF	TGCAGCGTTAAAGGACAGGGACTCTACGAGCAGTACTTC
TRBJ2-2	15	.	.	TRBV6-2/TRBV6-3	CASSLTARGRGELFF	TGTGCCAGCAGTTTAACTGCCAGGGGTCGCGGGGAGCTGTTTTTT
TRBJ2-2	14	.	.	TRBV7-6	CAIKDDRDTGELFF	TGTGCCATCAAGGATGACAGAGACACCGGGGAGCTGTTTTTT
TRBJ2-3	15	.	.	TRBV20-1	CSAPRSGSGTDTQYF	TGCAGTGCGCCCCGGTCCGGGAGTGGCACAGATACGCAGTATTTT
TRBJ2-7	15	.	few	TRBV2	CASSEAGALSYEQYF	TGTGCCAGCAGTGAGGCAGGGGCCCTGTCCTACGAGCAGTACTTC
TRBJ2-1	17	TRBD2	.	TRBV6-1	CASSPFPRGGLGNEQFF	TGTGCCAGCAGTCCCTTCCCCCGGGGGGGCCTCGGTAATGAGCAGTTCTTC
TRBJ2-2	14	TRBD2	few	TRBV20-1	CSASREGNTGELFF	TGCAGTGCTAGTCGGGAGGGTAACACCGGGGAGCTGTTTTTT
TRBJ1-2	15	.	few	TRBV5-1	CATSDGTKGHYGYTF	TGCGCCACATCAGACGGGACAAAAGGTCACTATGGCTACACCTTC
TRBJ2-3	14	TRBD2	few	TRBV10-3	CAITSSGSTDTQYF	TGTGCCATCACATCTAGCGGGAGTACGGATACGCAGTATTTT
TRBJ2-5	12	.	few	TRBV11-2	CASSVMQETQYF	TGTGCCAGCAGCGTAATGCAAGAGACCCAGTACTTC
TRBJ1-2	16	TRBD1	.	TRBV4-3	CASSQVLAEGAYGYTF	TGCGCCAGCAGCCAAGTACTCGCCGAGGGGGCCTATGGCTACACCTTC
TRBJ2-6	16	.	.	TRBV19	CASSPKGGSGANVLTF	TGTGCCAGTAGTCCGAAAGGGGGCTCTGGGGCCAACGTCCTGACTTTC
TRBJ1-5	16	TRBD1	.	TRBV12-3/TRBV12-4	CASSGDRGGSNQPQHF	TGTGCCAGCAGTGGGGACAGGGGAGGGAGCAATCAGCCCCAGCATTTT
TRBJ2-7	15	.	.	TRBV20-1	CSAKGPRNSLYEQYF	TGCAGTGCTAAGGGGCCCCGAAACTCCCTCTACGAGCAGTACTTC
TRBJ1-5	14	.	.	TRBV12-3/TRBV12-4	CASSFTDRNQPQHF	TGTGCCAGCAGTTTCACAGACCGCAATCAGCCCCAGCATTTT
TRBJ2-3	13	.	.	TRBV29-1	CSVAGTLTDTQYF	TGCAGCGTTGCCGGGACACTCACAGATACGCAGTATTTT
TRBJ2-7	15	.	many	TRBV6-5	CASSYSLGDKSEQYF	TGTGCCAGCAGTTACTCTCTGGGAGATAAATCCGAGCAGTACTTC
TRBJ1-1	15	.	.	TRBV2	CASQLLSTPSTEAFF	TGTGCCAGTCAGCTACTTTCTACGCCCAGCACTGAAGCTTTCTTT
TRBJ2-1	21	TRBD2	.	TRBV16	CASSQSPSGLAGGSSYNEQFF	TGTGCCAGCAGCCAATCCCCCTCCGGACTAGCGGGGGGGAGCTCCTACAATGAGCAGTTCTTC
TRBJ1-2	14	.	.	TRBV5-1	CASSLGDTNYGYTF	TGCGCCAGCAGCTTGGGAGACACCAACTATGGCTACACCTTC
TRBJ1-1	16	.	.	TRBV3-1	CASSQFAGGTNTEAFF	TGTGCCAGCAGCCAATTTGCGGGAGGGACGAACACTGAAGCTTTCTTT
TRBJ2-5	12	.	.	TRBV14	CASSQDRVTQYF	TGTGCCAGCAGCCAAGATCGGGTGACCCAGTACTTC
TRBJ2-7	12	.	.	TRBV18	CASSPQGHEQYF	TGTGCCAGCTCTCCCCAGGGCCACGAGCAGTACTTC
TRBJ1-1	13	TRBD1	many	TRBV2	CASSDATGDRAFF	TGTGCCAGCAGTGATGCGACAGGGGACAGAGCTTTCTTT
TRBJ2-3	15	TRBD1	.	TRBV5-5	CASSLVQGGTDTQYF	TGTGCCAGCAGCTTGGTACAGGGGGGCACAGATACGCAGTATTTT
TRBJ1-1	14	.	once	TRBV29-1	CSVSPKVGDTEAFF	TGCAGCGTTTCACCTAAGGTCGGGGACACTGAAGCTTTCTTT
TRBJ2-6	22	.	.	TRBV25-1	CASSDSWAGLGPKSSGANVLTF	TGTGCCAGCAGTGATTCCTGGGCGGGCTTGGGTCCAAAAAGCTCTGGGGCCAACGTCCTGACTTTC